This T cell receptor (beta chain) was recorded in a study of OX40 agonist ivuxolimab in advanced cancers. Across the whole study: With ivuxolimab, an agonistic anti-OX40 (CD134) antibody, patients were treated.

The CDR3 extends over 16 amino acids. Germline CDR1 MGHRA, CDR2 YSYEKL. V lost 4 bases and J 0 bases, leaving 14 bases between the germline ends. Method: immunoSEQ multiplex PCR; TCRdb's copy keeps in-frame clones and lacks some. The profile shows some 100,000 clones, around 86% of them singletons. This sequence originates from an adult with an advanced solid tumor such as melanoma, head and neck, liver or kidney cancer. This rearrangement joins TRBV4-1 to TRBJ2-3; D tentatively reads TRBD1 or TRBD2 (5 bases each). Specimen: CD4+ or CD8+ T cells sorted from blood, collected in a trial of the OX40 agonist ivuxolimab. CDR3 nucleotide sequence: TGCGCCAGCAGCCCGCTCGGGGCGGCTAGCACAGATACGCAGTATTTT. Translation: CASSPLGAASTDTQYF.